The 22 T cell receptor beta chains below were found in one sample sequenced in a study of cytomegalovirus exposure and HLA in healthy donors. TCRdb keeps only in-frame clones here, not all; method: immunoSEQ multiplex PCR. The data hold about 130,000 clones, with over 80% observed a single time. Sequenced: PBMCs. These receptors were collected from a woman in her twenties or thirties in good health and CMV-seropositive.

The chain has TRBV15 and TRBJ2-5; 8 bases agree with TRBD1. Per germline, CDR1 LNHNV and CDR2 YYDKDF (reference sequence). The CDR3 sequence is 15 residues long. The trim removed 2 bases at V and 1 base at J, leaving 3 bases unmatched. This chain's CDR3 is CATSRTGGIQETQYF. DNA of the CDR3: TGTGCCACCAGCAGAACAGGGGGGATCCAAGAGACCCAGTACTTC.

The chain combines TRBV2 with TRBJ2-5; 9 bases align to TRBD1. The CDR3 runs to 17 residues. Unmatched junction bases numbered 16, after V lost 7 bases and J lost 4 bases. Germline loops: CDR1 SNHLY, CDR2 FYNNEI. The CDR3 nucleotides are TGTGCCAGCACCCGGGGCGCCCGGACAGGGGATCCAGAGACCCAGTACTTC. Translated, it gives CASTRGARTGDPETQYF.

The V call is TRBV11-2, the J call TRBJ2-1; 10 bases are a match to TRBD2. The junction had 3 bases not matched to a gene; V was cut back by 4 bases and J by 0 bases. In germline, CDR1 is SGHAT, CDR2 FQNNGV. The CDR3 extends over 16 amino acids. The chain's CDR3 is CASSSQRGGSYNEQFF. CDR3 in DNA: TGTGCCAGCAGCTCACAGCGGGGGGGCTCCTACAATGAGCAGTTCTTC. Combining the CDR3 with reference TRBV11-2 and TRBJ2-1 gives the whole variable domain EAGVAQSPRYKIIEKRQSVAFWCNPISGHATLYWYQQILGQGPKLLIQFQNNGVVDDSQLPKDRFSAERLKGVDSTLKIQPAKLEDSAVYLCASSSQRGGSYNEQFFGPGTRLTVL.

The CDR3 region has the DNA TGTGCCAGCAGCGGGACAGGGGACAGCACAGATACGCAGTATTTT. Amino acid sequence: CASSGTGDSTDTQYF. The chain combines TRBV7-9 with TRBJ2-3, with 10 bases lining up with TRBD1. V was clipped by 5 bases and J by 0 bases; unmatched bases: 2. This CDR3 is 15 amino acids long. Germline CDR1 and CDR2: SEHNR and FQNEAQ (reference sequence). Supplemented by reference TRBV7-9 and TRBJ2-3, the full variable domain reads DTGVSQNPRHKITKRGQNVTFRCDPISEHNRLYWYRQTLGQGPEFLTYFQNEAQLEKSRLLSDRFSAERPKGSFSTLEIQRTEQGDSAMYLCASSGTGDSTDTQYFGPGTRLTVL.

This chain uses TRBV5-1 with TRBJ2-3; D gene unclear. The germline V and J ends were trimmed by 1 base and 6 bases, with 6 bases remaining between them. The length of the CDR3 is 12 residues. The germline V gene has CDR1 SGHRS and CDR2 YFSETQ. The DNA for the CDR3 is TGCGCCAGCAGCTTGTCGAGGGATACGCAGTATTTT. It specifies CASSLSRDTQYF.

This chain links TRBV9 with TRBJ2-2; 8 bases map to TRBD1. Germline trimming cut 2 bases from V and 3 bases from J; bases unmatched to any gene: 3. The CDR3 sequence is 15 residues long. Germline V gene lookup returns CDR1 SGDLS and CDR2 YYNGEE. Here the CDR3 DNA reads TGTGCCAGCAGCGTTACAGGGGGTGACACCGGGGAGCTGTTTTTT. Translation: CASSVTGGDTGELFF.

The genes are TRBV5-1 and TRBJ2-3; TRBD2 matches 11 bases. This CDR3 comprises 20 residues. Per the germline V gene, CDR1 is SGHRS and CDR2 is YFSETQ. The junction had 17 bases not matched to a gene; V was cut back by 0 bases and J by 5 bases. Here the CDR3 reads CASSLEGGLAVVRDRDTQYF. The CDR3 DNA sequence: TGCGCCAGCAGCTTGGAGGGGGGACTAGCGGTAGTACGGGACCGAGATACGCAGTATTTT.

V gene TRBV5-1 combines with J gene TRBJ1-5; D gene unclear. Germline V gene sequence: CDR1 SGHRS, CDR2 YFSETQ. CDR3 length: 14 amino acids. V was trimmed by 0 bases and J by 3 bases, leaving 7 bases between them. The CDR3 spells CASSLDSFNQPQHF. The CDR3 DNA reads TGCGCCAGCAGCTTGGACAGTTTCAATCAGCCCCAGCATTTT.

The CDR3 region is CASRLLAGNEQFF. CDR3 nucleotides: TGTGCCAGCAGGTTACTAGCTGGCAATGAGCAGTTCTTC. The V gene is TRBV7-9, the J gene TRBJ2-1; a weak D match, TRBD2 (6 bases). Germline CDR1 SEHNR, CDR2 FQNEAQ (reference sequence). V lost 6 bases and J lost 6, with 12 bases in between. The CDR3 is 13 amino acids. The complete variable domain, with remaining parts taken from reference TRBV7-9 and TRBJ2-1, reads DTGVSQNPRHKITKRGQNVTFRCDPISEHNRLYWYRQTLGQGPEFLTYFQNEAQLEKSRLLSDRFSAERPKGSFSTLEIQRTEQGDSAMYLCASRLLAGNEQFFGPGTRLTVL.

Turning to this clone: Other nucleotide sequences in the sample specify the same CDR3. The rearrangement joins TRBV20-1 to TRBJ1-2; the D is unclear. This CDR3 comprises 11 residues. Germline V gene data show CDR1 as DFQATT and CDR2 as SNEGSKA (reference sequence). Deletions cut 6 bases from V and 7 bases from J, with 12 bases between. DNA of the CDR3: TGCAGTGCCCCCCGACGGGGTGGCTACACCTTC. Its protein is CSAPRRGGYTF.

This chain links TRBV6-6 with TRBJ2-1; maybe TRBD1 (6 bases). The V gene lost 5 bases and the J gene lost 4 bases, with 9 bases spanning the gap. CDR1 and CDR2 (germline): MNHNY, SVGAGI (reference sequence). CDR3 length: 13 residues. The CDR3 nucleotides read TGTGCCAGCAGTCAAGGACAGTACAATGAGCAGTTCTTC. This gives the protein CASSQGQYNEQFF.

The V gene is TRBV28, the J gene TRBJ1-1; 7 positions agree with TRBD1. With V trimmed by 3 bases and J by 11 bases, 6 bases remained unmatched. Germline loops: CDR1 MDHEN, CDR2 SYDVKM. There are 12 residues in the CDR3. CDR3 amino acids: CASSFRDRDAFF. CDR3 DNA sequence: TGTGCCAGCAGTTTCCGAGACAGGGATGCTTTCTTT.

This clone has just a few counts. The chain has TRBV9 and TRBJ1-4; 9 positions match TRBD1. Germline loops: CDR1 SGDLS, CDR2 YYNGEE. This CDR3 has 19 residues. V dropped 3 bases and J dropped 0; count of bases not matched to a gene: 12. The CDR3 sequence is CASSGYGTGRLTTNEKLFF. CDR3 bases: TGTGCCAGCAGCGGGTACGGGACAGGGCGACTTACAACTAATGAAAAACTGTTTTTT. The whole variable domain, remainder taken from reference TRBV9 and TRBJ1-4, is DSGVTQTPKHLITATGQRVTLRCSPRSGDLSVYWYQQSLDQGLQFLIQYYNGEERAKGNILERFSAQQFPDLHSELNLSSLELGDSALYFCASSGYGTGRLTTNEKLFFGSGTQLSVL.

The genes are TRBV6-1 and TRBJ1-2, with no clear D. The CDR3 length is 13 residues. With 5 bases removed from V and 8 bases from J, the gap between germline ends came to 15 bases. From germline, CDR1 is MNHNS and CDR2 SASEGT. CDR3 sequence reads: CASSIRVRVGYTF. The CDR3 nucleotides read TGTGCCAGCAGTATAAGGGTGCGGGTAGGCTACACCTTC.

This clone was detected only once. This chain joins TRBV2 and TRBJ2-1; TRBD1 aligns across 9 bases. The trim removed 6 bases at V and 6 bases at J, leaving 15 bases unmatched. CDR3 size: 17 residues. Germline-derived CDR1 and CDR2 are SNHLY and FYNNEI. CDR3 protein: CASRILGQGIGGNEQFF. Written as DNA, the CDR3 is TGTGCCAGCAGAATCCTAGGACAGGGGATAGGAGGCAATGAGCAGTTCTTC.

The rearrangement uses TRBV5-8 and TRBJ2-3; 7 bases agree with TRBD1. V trimming: 7 bases; J trimming: 9 bases; junction bases outside the gene matches: 17. The CDR3 consists of 15 residues. Germline CDR1 is SGHTS and CDR2 is YDEGEE. The CDR3 protein is CASDEGAGVNCTQYF. The CDR3 bases are TGTGCCAGCGACGAGGGGGCCGGGGTGAATTGCACGCAGTATTTT.

The chain uses TRBV2 and TRBJ2-1; 9 bases agree with TRBD2. The V gene end was trimmed by 5 bases and the J gene end by 7 bases; junction bases not matched to a gene: 6. The V gene's germline CDR1 is SNHLY and CDR2 FYNNEI. This CDR3 region has 14 residues. CDR3 in amino acids: CASSTQSGGNEQFF. As DNA, the CDR3 is TGTGCCAGCAGTACGCAAAGCGGGGGGAATGAGCAGTTCTTC.

The V call is TRBV5-1, the J call TRBJ2-7; D may be TRBD2 (6 bases). CDR1 SGHRS and CDR2 YFSETQ come from the germline V gene. This CDR3 contains 13 residues. Between the trimmed V and J ends, which lost 0 bases and 6 bases, there was a span of 10 bases. The CDR3 nucleotides are TGCGCCAGCAGCTTGGCCGGGACTTCCGAGCAGTACTTC. Its protein is CASSLAGTSEQYF.

This chain joins TRBV5-8 and TRBJ2-1; D unclear. The CDR3 runs to 11 residues. Per the germline V gene, CDR1 is SGHTS and CDR2 is YDEGEE. Trimming stripped 4 bases from V and 5 bases from J, with 4 bases between. CDR3: CASSQDNEQFF. The CDR3 nucleotides read TGTGCCAGCAGCCAGGACAATGAGCAGTTCTTC.

The rearrangement joins TRBV1 to TRBJ2-1; TRBD2, the table's D call, lacks a check against the DNA. TRBV1 is deemed a pseudogene. The CDR3 runs 15 residues. The chain's CDR3 is CTSSPGLAAVSEQFF. CDR3 sequence (DNA): TGCACCAGCAGCCCGGGACTAGCGGCTGTGAGTGAGCAGTTCTTC.

This clone was seen only once. The chain couples TRBV27 to TRBJ2-3; TRBD1 matches 12 bases. CDR1 MNHEY and CDR2 SMNVEV come from the germline V gene (reference sequence). This CDR3 has 16 residues. J was trimmed by 2 bases and V by 2 bases; bases with no gene match: 2. In DNA form, the CDR3 reads TGTGCCAGCAGTTTAAGGGACAGGGGGCCCACAGATACGCAGTATTTT. This encodes CASSLRDRGPTDTQYF.

The chain has TRBV2 and TRBJ2-3; 7 bases match TRBD2. V lost 10 bases and J lost 4; bases outside the gene matches: 14. The CDR3 is 15 residues long. Germline loops: CDR1 SNHLY, CDR2 FYNNEI. The CDR3 region has the DNA TGTGCCACAAACGTGGGGGGGGTCACGCCAGATACGCAGTATTTT. Amino acid sequence: CATNVGGVTPDTQYF.